This T cell receptor (beta chain) emerged from a study of cytomegalovirus exposure and HLA in healthy donors. General study results and limits: In a later analysis, V- and J-gene trimming of beta chains associated with a DCLRE1C missense variant, replicated independently. Rarity held for most TCR sequences, but there were some public TCRs that occurred in many donors.

Note on this clone: Its antigen is unidentified.

The PCR made use of 60 Vbeta and 13 Jbeta primers. TCRdb's table, derived via immunoSEQ multiplex PCR, lists solely in-frame clones and lacks some. The data show around 140,000 clones, approximately 76% seen once. The V gene lost 8 bases and the J gene lost 3 bases, with 11 bases spanning the gap. The CDR3 has 12 amino acids. Germline assignment: CDR1 MNHEY and CDR2 SVGAGI. The V call is TRBV6-5, the J call TRBJ2-7, with D possibly being TRBD1 (6 bases). This clonotype originated in a man aged 35 to 55 in good health and CMV-seronegative. The sample consisted of PBMCs. In DNA form, the CDR3 reads TGTGCCAGCCTAGAGGGGGACTACGAGCAGTACTTC. Translated, it gives CASLEGDYEQYF.